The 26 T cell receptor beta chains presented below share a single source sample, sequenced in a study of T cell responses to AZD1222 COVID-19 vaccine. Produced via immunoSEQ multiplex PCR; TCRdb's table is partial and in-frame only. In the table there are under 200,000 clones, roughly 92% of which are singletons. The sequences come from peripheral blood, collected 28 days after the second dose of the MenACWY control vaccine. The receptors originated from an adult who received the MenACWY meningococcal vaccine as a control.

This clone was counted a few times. The CDR3 reads CASSLAGAGVGNEQFF. The DNA for the CDR3 is TGTGCCAGCAGTTTAGCGGGAGCGGGAGTAGGTAATGAGCAGTTCTTC. This chain links TRBV27 with TRBJ2-1; 8 nucleotides match TRBD2. The CDR3 consists of 16 residues. The trim removed 2 bases at V and 7 bases at J, leaving 10 bases unmatched. Germline CDR1 reads MNHEY; CDR2 reads SMNVEV (reference sequence).

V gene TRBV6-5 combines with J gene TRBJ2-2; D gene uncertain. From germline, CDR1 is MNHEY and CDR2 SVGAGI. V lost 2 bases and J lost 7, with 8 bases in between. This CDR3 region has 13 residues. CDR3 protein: CASSYEGLGELFF. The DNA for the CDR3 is TGTGCCAGCAGTTACGAAGGGCTCGGGGAGCTGTTTTTT.

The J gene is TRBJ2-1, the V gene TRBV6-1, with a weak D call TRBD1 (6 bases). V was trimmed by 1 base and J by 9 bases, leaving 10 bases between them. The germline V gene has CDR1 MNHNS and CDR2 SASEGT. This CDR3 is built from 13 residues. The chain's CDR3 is CASSEDRVGEQFF. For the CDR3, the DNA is TGTGCCAGCAGTGAAGACAGGGTGGGTGAGCAGTTCTTC.

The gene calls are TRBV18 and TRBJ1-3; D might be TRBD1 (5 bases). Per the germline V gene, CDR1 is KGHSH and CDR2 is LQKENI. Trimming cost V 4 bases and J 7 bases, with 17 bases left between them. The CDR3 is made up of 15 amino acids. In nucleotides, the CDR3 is TGTGCCAGCTCACTTCGGCCCGGCGGGGGGAACACCATATATTTT. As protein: CASSLRPGGGNTIYF. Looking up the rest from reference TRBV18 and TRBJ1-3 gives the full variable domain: NAGVMQNPRHLVRRRGQEARLRCSPMKGHSHVYWYRQLPEEGLKFMVYLQKENIIDESGMPKERFSAEFPKEGPSILRIQQVVRGDSAAYFCASSLRPGGGNTIYFGEGSWLTVV.

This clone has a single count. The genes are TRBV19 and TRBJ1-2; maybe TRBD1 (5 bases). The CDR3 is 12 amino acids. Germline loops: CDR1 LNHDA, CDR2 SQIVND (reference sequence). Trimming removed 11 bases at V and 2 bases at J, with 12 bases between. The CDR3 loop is CASSGANYGYTF. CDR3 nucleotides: TGTGCCTCGAGTGGGGCGAACTATGGCTACACCTTC.

Here the CDR3 reads CASPSHRRRQGNYGYTF. In DNA, the CDR3 is TGTGCCAGCCCTTCCCACCGGCGCCGACAGGGAAACTATGGCTACACCTTC. The genes are TRBV28 and TRBJ1-2; 7 bases align to TRBD1. Losses at the gene ends were 8 bases for V and 2 bases for J; bases not matched to a gene: 17. This CDR3 is 17 amino acids long. The germline V gene has CDR1 MDHEN and CDR2 SYDVKM.

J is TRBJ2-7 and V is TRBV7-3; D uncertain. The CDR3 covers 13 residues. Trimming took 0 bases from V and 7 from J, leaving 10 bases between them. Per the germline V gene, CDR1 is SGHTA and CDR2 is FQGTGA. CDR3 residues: CASSLTVDREQYF. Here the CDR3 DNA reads TGTGCCAGCAGCTTAACAGTCGATCGGGAGCAGTACTTC.

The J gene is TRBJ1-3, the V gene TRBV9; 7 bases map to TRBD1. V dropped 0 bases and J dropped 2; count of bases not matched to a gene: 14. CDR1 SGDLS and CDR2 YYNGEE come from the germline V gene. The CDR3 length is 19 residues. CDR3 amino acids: CASSVDLGARGQAGNTIYF. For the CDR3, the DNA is TGTGCCAGCAGCGTAGATTTGGGGGCGAGGGGGCAAGCTGGAAACACCATATATTTT. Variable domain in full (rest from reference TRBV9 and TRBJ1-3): DSGVTQTPKHLITATGQRVTLRCSPRSGDLSVYWYQQSLDQGLQFLIQYYNGEERAKGNILERFSAQQFPDLHSELNLSSLELGDSALYFCASSVDLGARGQAGNTIYFGEGSWLTVV.

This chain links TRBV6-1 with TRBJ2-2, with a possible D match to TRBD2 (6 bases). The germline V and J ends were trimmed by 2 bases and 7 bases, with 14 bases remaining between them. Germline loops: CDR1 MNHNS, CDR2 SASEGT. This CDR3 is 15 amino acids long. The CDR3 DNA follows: TGTGCCAGCAGTGAATCGGAGGGAGGCATCGGGGAGCTGTTTTTT. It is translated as CASSESEGGIGELFF.

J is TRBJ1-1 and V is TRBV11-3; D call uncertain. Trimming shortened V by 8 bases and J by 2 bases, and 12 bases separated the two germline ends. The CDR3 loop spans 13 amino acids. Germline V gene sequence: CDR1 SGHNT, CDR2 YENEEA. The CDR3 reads CASGTARNTEAFF. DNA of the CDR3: TGTGCCAGCGGAACAGCGCGAAACACTGAAGCTTTCTTT. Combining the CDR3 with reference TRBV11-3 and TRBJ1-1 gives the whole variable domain EAGVVQSPRYKIIEKKQPVAFWCNPISGHNTLYWYLQNLGQGPELLIRYENEEAVDDSQLPKDRFSAERLKGVDSTLKIQPAELGDSAVYLCASGTARNTEAFFGQGTRLTVV.

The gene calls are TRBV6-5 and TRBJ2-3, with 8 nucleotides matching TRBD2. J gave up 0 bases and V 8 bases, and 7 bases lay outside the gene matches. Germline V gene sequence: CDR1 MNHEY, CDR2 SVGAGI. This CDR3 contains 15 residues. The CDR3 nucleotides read TGTGCCAGCCTACTAGCGGAATATAGCACAGATACGCAGTATTTT. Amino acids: CASLLAEYSTDTQYF.

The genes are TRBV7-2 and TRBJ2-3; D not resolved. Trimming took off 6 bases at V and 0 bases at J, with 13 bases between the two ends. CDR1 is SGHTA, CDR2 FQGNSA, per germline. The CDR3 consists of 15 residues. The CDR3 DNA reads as TGTGCCAGCAGACGTTACACCCAGAGCACAGATACGCAGTATTTT. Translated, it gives CASRRYTQSTDTQYF.

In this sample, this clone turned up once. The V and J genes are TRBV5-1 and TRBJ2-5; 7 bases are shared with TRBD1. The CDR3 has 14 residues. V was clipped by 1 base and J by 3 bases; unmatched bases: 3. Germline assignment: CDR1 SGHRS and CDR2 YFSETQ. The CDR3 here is CASSLNRGKETQYF. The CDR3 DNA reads TGCGCCAGCAGCTTGAACAGGGGTAAAGAGACCCAGTACTTC.

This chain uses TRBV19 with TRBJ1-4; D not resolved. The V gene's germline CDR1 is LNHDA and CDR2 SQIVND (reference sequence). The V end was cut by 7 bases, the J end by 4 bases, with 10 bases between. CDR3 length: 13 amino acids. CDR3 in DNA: TGTGCCAGTACAAGACGGCATAATGAAAAACTGTTTTTT. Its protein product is CASTRRHNEKLFF.

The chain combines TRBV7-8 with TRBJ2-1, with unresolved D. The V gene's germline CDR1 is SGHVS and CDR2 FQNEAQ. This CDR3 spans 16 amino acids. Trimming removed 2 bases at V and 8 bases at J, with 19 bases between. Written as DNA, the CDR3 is TGTGCCAGCAGCTTAAGGGAACGCCGAGGTGGAGATGAGCAGTTCTTC. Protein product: CASSLRERRGGDEQFF.

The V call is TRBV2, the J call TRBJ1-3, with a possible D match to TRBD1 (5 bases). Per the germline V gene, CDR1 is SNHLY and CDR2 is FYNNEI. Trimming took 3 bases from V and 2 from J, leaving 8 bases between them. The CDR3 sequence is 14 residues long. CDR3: CASSEGRTGNTIYF. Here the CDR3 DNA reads TGTGCCAGCAGTGAGGGGCGTACTGGAAACACCATATATTTT.

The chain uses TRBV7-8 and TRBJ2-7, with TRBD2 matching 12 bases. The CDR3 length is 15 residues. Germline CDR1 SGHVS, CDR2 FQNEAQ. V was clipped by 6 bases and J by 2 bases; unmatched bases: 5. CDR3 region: CASSLAGGEAYEQYF. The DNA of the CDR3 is TGTGCCAGCAGTCTAGCGGGAGGGGAAGCCTACGAGCAGTACTTC.

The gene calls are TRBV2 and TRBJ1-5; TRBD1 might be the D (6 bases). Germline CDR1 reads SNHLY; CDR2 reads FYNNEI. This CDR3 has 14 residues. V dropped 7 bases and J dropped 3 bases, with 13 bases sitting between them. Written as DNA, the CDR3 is TGTGCCAGCACCGAGGGGGGCCCCAATCAGCCCCAGCATTTT. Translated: CASTEGGPNQPQHF.

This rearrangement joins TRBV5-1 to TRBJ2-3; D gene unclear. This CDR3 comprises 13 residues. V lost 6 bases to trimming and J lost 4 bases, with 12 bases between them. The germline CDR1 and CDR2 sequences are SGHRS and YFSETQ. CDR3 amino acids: CASKSGAADTQYF. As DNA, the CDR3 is TGCGCCAGCAAGTCCGGAGCCGCAGATACGCAGTATTTT.

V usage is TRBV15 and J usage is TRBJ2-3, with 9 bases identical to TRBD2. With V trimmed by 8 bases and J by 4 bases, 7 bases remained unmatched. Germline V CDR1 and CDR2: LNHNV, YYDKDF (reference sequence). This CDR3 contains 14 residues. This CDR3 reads CATEGGRVPDTQYF. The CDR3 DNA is TGTGCCACCGAAGGCGGGAGGGTCCCAGATACGCAGTATTTT.

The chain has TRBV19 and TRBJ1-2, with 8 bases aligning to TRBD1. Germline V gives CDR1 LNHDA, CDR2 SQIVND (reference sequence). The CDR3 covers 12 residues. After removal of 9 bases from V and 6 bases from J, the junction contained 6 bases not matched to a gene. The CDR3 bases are TGTGCCAGCAATGGACAGGGCCATGGCTACACCTTC. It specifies CASNGQGHGYTF. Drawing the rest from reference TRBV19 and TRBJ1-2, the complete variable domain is DGGITQSPKYLFRKEGQNVTLSCEQNLNHDAMYWYRQDPGQGLRLIYYSQIVNDFQKGDIAEGYSVSREKKESFPLTVTSAQKNPTAFYLCASNGQGHGYTFGSGTRLTVV.

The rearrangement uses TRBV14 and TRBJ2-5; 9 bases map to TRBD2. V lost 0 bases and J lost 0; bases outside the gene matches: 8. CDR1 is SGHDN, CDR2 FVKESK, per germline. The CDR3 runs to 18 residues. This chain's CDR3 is CASSQDERGLADQETQYF. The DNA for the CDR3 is TGTGCCAGCAGCCAAGATGAGAGGGGACTAGCAGACCAAGAGACCCAGTACTTC.

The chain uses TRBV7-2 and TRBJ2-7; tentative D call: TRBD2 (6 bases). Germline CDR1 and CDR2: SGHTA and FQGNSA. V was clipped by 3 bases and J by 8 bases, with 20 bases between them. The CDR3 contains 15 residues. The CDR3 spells CASSLQGTGGVKQYF. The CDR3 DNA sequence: TGTGCCAGCAGCTTGCAAGGGACTGGGGGTGTGAAGCAGTACTTC.

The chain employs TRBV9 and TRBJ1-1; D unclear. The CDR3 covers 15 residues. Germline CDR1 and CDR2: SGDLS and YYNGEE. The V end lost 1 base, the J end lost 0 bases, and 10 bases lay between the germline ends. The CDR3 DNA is TGTGCCAGCAGCGTATCCGAGACGGTGAACACTGAAGCTTTCTTT. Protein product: CASSVSETVNTEAFF.

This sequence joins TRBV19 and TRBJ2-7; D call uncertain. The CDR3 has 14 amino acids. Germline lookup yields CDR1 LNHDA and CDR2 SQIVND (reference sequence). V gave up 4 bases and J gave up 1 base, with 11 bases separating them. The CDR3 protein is CASSNGRLSYEQYF. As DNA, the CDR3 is TGTGCCAGTAGTAACGGACGCCTATCCTACGAGCAGTACTTC. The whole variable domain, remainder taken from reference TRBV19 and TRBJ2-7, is DGGITQSPKYLFRKEGQNVTLSCEQNLNHDAMYWYRQDPGQGLRLIYYSQIVNDFQKGDIAEGYSVSREKKESFPLTVTSAQKNPTAFYLCASSNGRLSYEQYFGPGTRLTVT.

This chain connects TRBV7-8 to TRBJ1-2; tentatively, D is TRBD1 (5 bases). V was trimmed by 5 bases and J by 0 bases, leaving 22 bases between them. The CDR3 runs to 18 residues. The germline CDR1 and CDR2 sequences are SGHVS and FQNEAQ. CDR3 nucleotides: TGTGCCAGCAGCGTATACCGGGCCGGGACGAGAACTAACTATGGCTACACCTTC. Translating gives CASSVYRAGTRTNYGYTF.